Below, 30 T cell receptor beta chains from the same sample are listed, as sequenced in a study of blood T cell repertoires in COVID-19. TCRdb keeps only in-frame clones here, not all; method: immunoSEQ multiplex PCR. Of about 210,000 clones listed, around 82% were seen once; the top ten hold approximately 12%. The sample was peripheral blood. The receptors derive from a woman aged 40 to 49 with acute or convalescent COVID-19.

The chain employs TRBV20-1 and TRBJ2-3; 14 bases are a match to TRBD2. Trimming took 3 bases from V and 3 from J; bases not matched to a gene: 5. Germline V gives CDR1 DFQATT, CDR2 SNEGSKA (reference sequence). The CDR3 consists of 16 residues. CDR3 DNA sequence: TGCAGTGCTAGTAGACTAGCGGGAGGGGTAACAGATACGCAGTATTTT. It codes for CSASRLAGGVTDTQYF.

The chain employs TRBV10-3 and TRBJ2-1; 8 bases align to TRBD2. CDR1 ENHRY and CDR2 SYGVKD come from the germline V gene. V gave up 7 bases and J gave up 4 bases; unmatched junction bases: 12. The CDR3 is made up of 16 amino acids. The CDR3 DNA sequence: TGTGCCATCACCAGGAGGACGGCGGGAGGATACAATGAGCAGTTCTTC. It codes for CAITRRTAGGYNEQFF.

V gene TRBV4-1 combines with J gene TRBJ1-1; D gene unclear. CDR1 MGHRA and CDR2 YSYEKL come from the germline V gene. CDR3 size: 13 residues. With 2 bases removed from V and 7 bases from J, the gap between germline ends came to 11 bases. CDR3 in amino acids: CASSQPLADEAFF. The CDR3 DNA reads TGCGCCAGCAGCCAACCCCTAGCCGATGAAGCTTTCTTT.

The CDR3 here is CASSSSGWANSPLHF. CDR3 nucleotides: TGTGCCAGCAGCTCTTCGGGGTGGGCTAATTCACCCCTCCACTTT. The V gene is TRBV11-2, the J gene TRBJ1-6; no firm D call. In germline, CDR1 is SGHAT, CDR2 FQNNGV. The CDR3 has 15 residues. Trimming took off 4 bases at V and 6 bases at J, with 13 bases between the two ends.

The rearrangement joins TRBV19 to TRBJ2-2; the D is unclear. V was shortened by 3 bases and J by 1 base, with 6 bases between the two germline ends. Looked up from germline, CDR1 is LNHDA and CDR2 is SQIVND (reference sequence). CDR3 length: 14 amino acids. The DNA for the CDR3 is TGTGCCAGTAGTATTCTCCGGAACACCGGGGAGCTGTTTTTT. Its translation is CASSILRNTGELFF.

This chain joins TRBV6-4 and TRBJ2-1, with TRBD1 matching 9 bases. CDR1 is MRHNA, CDR2 SNTAGT, per germline. CDR3 length: 17 residues. V lost 6 bases to trimming and J lost 2 bases; unmatched junction nucleotides: 11. The CDR3, as DNA: TGTGCCAGCAGACCCCAAACCCGGGACAGGGCCTACAATGAGCAGTTCTTC. Translating it yields CASRPQTRDRAYNEQFF.

About this clone itself: This specimen includes other DNA sequences encoding the same CDR3. The rearrangement uses TRBV19 and TRBJ1-2; 7 bases line up with TRBD1. The CDR3 loop spans 14 amino acids. The germline gives CDR1 LNHDA, CDR2 SQIVND (reference sequence). After removal of 5 bases from V and 2 bases from J, the junction contained 5 bases not matched to a gene. The CDR3 loop is CASSPLDRNYGYTF. CDR3 in DNA: TGTGCCAGTAGTCCGCTGGACAGGAACTATGGCTACACCTTC.

This clone occurred a few times. The chain recombines TRBV7-9 with TRBJ2-5; tentative D call: TRBD2 (5 bases). In germline, CDR1 is SEHNR, CDR2 FQNEAQ (reference sequence). The V and J ends lost 3 bases and 5 bases respectively, with 13 bases between them. The CDR3 totals 14 residues. The CDR3 is CASSFLGPGETQYF. The DNA for the CDR3 is TGTGCCAGCAGCTTTCTCGGTCCGGGGGAGACCCAGTACTTC.

The chain joins TRBV30 to TRBJ2-2; TRBD1 matches 7 bases. CDR1 and CDR2 from the germline V gene are GTSNPN and SVGIG (reference sequence). J lost 2 bases, V lost 2 bases, and 5 bases had no gene match. This CDR3 is 15 amino acids long. The CDR3 coding sequence is TGTGCCTGGAGTACCGGGACAGTCAACACCGGGGAGCTGTTTTTT. Translation: CAWSTGTVNTGELFF.

J is TRBJ2-5 and V is TRBV11-1; D is possibly TRBD1 (5 bases). Trimming took off 5 bases at V and 0 bases at J, with 13 bases between the two ends. Germline V CDR1 and CDR2: SGHAT, FQDESV (reference sequence). The CDR3 covers 15 residues. CDR3 coding DNA: TGTGCCAGCAGCAAGAGACAGCTGTACCAAGAGACCCAGTACTTC. It is translated as CASSKRQLYQETQYF. Filled out from reference TRBV11-1 and TRBJ2-5, the complete variable domain reads EAEVAQSPRYKITEKSQAVAFWCDPISGHATLYWYRQILGQGPELLVQFQDESVVDDSQLPKDRFSAERLKGVDSTLKIQPAELGDSAMYLCASSKRQLYQETQYFGPGTRLLVL.

V and J are TRBV5-1 and TRBJ2-2; 7 positions agree with TRBD2. The CDR3 extends over 15 amino acids. CDR1 is SGHRS, CDR2 YFSETQ, per germline. With V trimmed by 4 bases and J by 8 bases, 11 bases remained unmatched. This CDR3 is CASSGPSGRRGELFF. As DNA, the CDR3 is TGCGCCAGCAGCGGCCCTTCCGGGAGGAGAGGGGAGCTGTTTTTT. Full variable domain (remainder filled in from reference TRBV5-1 and TRBJ2-2): KAGVTQTPRYLIKTRGQQVTLSCSPISGHRSVSWYQQTPGQGLQFLFEYFSETQRNKGNFPGRFSGRQFSNSRSEMNVSTLELGDSALYLCASSGPSGRRGELFFGEGSRLTVL.

This chain connects TRBV28 to TRBJ2-7; D is perhaps TRBD2 (6 bases). The CDR3 extends over 14 amino acids. The V end was cut by 6 bases, the J end by 2 bases, with 14 bases between. The V gene's germline CDR1 is MDHEN and CDR2 SYDVKM. CDR3 DNA: TGTGCCAGCAGCGAGCGGGCACCCCCCTACGAGCAGTACTTC. It translates to CASSERAPPYEQYF.

V and J are TRBV9 and TRBJ1-2, with a weak D call TRBD1 (6 bases). The CDR3 is 17 residues long. Germline V CDR1 and CDR2: SGDLS, YYNGEE. V was pared by 4 bases and J by 0 bases, with 19 bases between. This CDR3 reads CASSSHTGWMANYGYTF. CDR3 DNA: TGTGCCAGCAGCTCCCATACAGGGTGGATGGCTAACTATGGCTACACCTTC.

The gene calls are TRBV23-1 and TRBJ2-7; 12 bases are a match to TRBD1. TRBV23-1 is annotated as an ORF whose role is uncertain. This CDR3 is 15 amino acids long. Trimming at V came to 3 bases and at J to 0 bases, leaving 0 bases not matched to a gene. CDR3 loop: CASSQGQGASYEQYF. In DNA form, the CDR3 reads TGCGCCAGCAGTCAGGGACAGGGGGCCTCCTACGAGCAGTACTTC.

This rearrangement joins TRBV10-3 to TRBJ2-7; 8 bases are shared with TRBD2. The CDR3 spans 15 residues. With 3 bases clipped from V and 2 bases from J, the junction kept 6 bases outside the gene matches. Germline loops: CDR1 ENHRY, CDR2 SYGVKD. CDR3 sequence reads: CAISEAAGGPYEQYF. The CDR3 DNA reads TGTGCCATCAGTGAAGCGGCGGGGGGTCCCTACGAGCAGTACTTC.

The chain uses TRBV2 and TRBJ1-2; 9 nucleotides line up with TRBD1. Per the germline V gene, CDR1 is SNHLY and CDR2 is FYNNEI. The V gene end was trimmed by 5 bases and the J gene end by 1 base; junction bases not matched to a gene: 8. CDR3 size: 16 residues. CDR3 loop: CASSPGTGTFNYGYTF. CDR3 DNA: TGTGCCAGCAGTCCCGGGACAGGGACATTTAACTATGGCTACACCTTC.

V usage is TRBV30 and J usage is TRBJ2-1, with TRBD1 identical over 9 bases. V lost 1 base to trimming and J lost 1 base; unmatched junction nucleotides: 2. Germline V gene sequence: CDR1 GTSNPN, CDR2 SVGIG (reference sequence). CDR3 size: 15 residues. The CDR3 DNA follows: TGTGCCTGGAGTGGAGACAGGGGGTCCTACAATGAGCAGTTCTTC. Its protein product is CAWSGDRGSYNEQFF.

V gene TRBV5-4 combines with J gene TRBJ2-7, with no clear D. Trimming stripped 3 bases from V and 6 bases from J, with 22 bases between. The CDR3 sequence is 16 residues long. Per the germline V gene, CDR1 is SGHNT and CDR2 is YYREEE (reference sequence). The DNA of the CDR3 is TGTGCCAGCAGCTACCACGGAGAAGAACCAATACCCGAGCAGTACTTC. This translates into CASSYHGEEPIPEQYF. Variable domain in full (rest from reference TRBV5-4 and TRBJ2-7): ETGVTQSPTHLIKTRGQQVTLRCSSQSGHNTVSWYQQALGQGPQFIFQYYREEENGRGNFPPRFSGLQFPNYSSELNVNALELDDSALYLCASSYHGEEPIPEQYFGPGTRLTVT.

The rearrangement joins TRBV30 to TRBJ1-2; weak D call: TRBD1 (5 bases). CDR3 length: 14 amino acids. V was pared by 0 bases and J by 7 bases, with 15 bases between. The germline V gene encodes CDR1 GTSNPN and CDR2 SVGIG (reference sequence). The CDR3 sequence is CAWSVHSGAGGYTF. CDR3 DNA sequence: TGTGCCTGGAGTGTACATAGCGGGGCTGGTGGCTACACCTTC.

CDR3 region: CATSAASGRKEQYF. The CDR3 nucleotides read TGTGCCACCAGTGCGGCTAGCGGGAGGAAGGAGCAGTACTTC. The chain couples TRBV24-1 to TRBJ2-7, with 11 bases matching TRBD2. The CDR3 extends over 14 amino acids. V lost 5 bases to trimming and J lost 7 bases; unmatched junction nucleotides: 6. Germline CDR1 is KGHDR and CDR2 is SFDVKD.

The genes are TRBV18 and TRBJ1-4; tentative D call: TRBD1 (5 bases). The CDR3 extends over 15 amino acids. Germline lookup yields CDR1 KGHSH and CDR2 LQKENI. V lost 6 bases and J 0 bases, leaving 11 bases between the germline ends. CDR3 sequence (DNA): TGTGCCAGCTCTGGCGGGGGAGCAACTAATGAAAAACTGTTTTTT. As protein: CASSGGGATNEKLFF.

Notes on this clone: One junction end disagrees with the germline gene, perhaps due to a read error. The chain links TRBV5-1 to TRBJ2-6, with 8 bases matching TRBD2. CDR1 SGHRS and CDR2 YFSETQ come from the germline V gene. The CDR3 consists of 20 residues. The CDR3 is CARSSRGGFRAFSGANVLTF. In DNA, the CDR3 is TGCGCCCGCAGCTCCCGGGGGGGGTTTAGGGCCTTCTCTGGGGCCAACGTCCTGACTTTC.

The chain employs TRBV24-1 and TRBJ2-3, with 7 bases lining up with TRBD1. Germline V gene lookup returns CDR1 KGHDR and CDR2 SFDVKD. The CDR3 contains 14 residues. Unmatched junction bases numbered 5, after V lost 3 bases and J lost 6 bases. DNA of the CDR3: TGTGCCACCAGTGATACGACAGGGCGGGATACGCAGTATTTT. This encodes CATSDTTGRDTQYF.

The sample holds a few counts of this clone. The V and J genes are TRBV27 and TRBJ1-5; no reliable D call. The CDR3 sequence is 13 residues long. Germline CDR1 and CDR2: MNHEY and SMNVEV (reference sequence). Between the trimmed V and J ends, which lost 6 bases and 6 bases, there was a span of 12 bases. CDR3 DNA sequence: TGTGCCAGCAGGGCCAGAGCGGGTCAGCCCCAGCATTTT. Translating it yields CASRARAGQPQHF.

The chain joins TRBV7-8 to TRBJ1-1, with a weak D call TRBD1 (6 bases). Germline CDR1 is SGHVS and CDR2 is FQNEAQ. The CDR3 loop spans 14 amino acids. The V end was cut by 6 bases, the J end by 4 bases, with 15 bases between. The DNA for the CDR3 is TGTGCCAGCAGTTACACCCAGGGGAGCACTGAAGCTTTCTTT. Translating it yields CASSYTQGSTEAFF.

This chain connects TRBV6-5 to TRBJ2-5; D is ambiguous. Germline CDR1 MNHEY, CDR2 SVGAGI. V was shortened by 5 bases and J by 9 bases, with 10 bases between the two germline ends. This CDR3 is 11 amino acids long. The CDR3 sequence: CASSRDRAQYF. In nucleotides, the CDR3 is TGTGCCAGCAGTCGAGACCGGGCCCAGTACTTC.

The rearrangement uses TRBV5-1 and TRBJ2-2; D call uncertain. Deletions cut 4 bases from V and 1 base from J, with 8 bases between. The CDR3 is 14 residues long. CDR1 and CDR2 (germline): SGHRS, YFSETQ. Here the CDR3 reads CASSPNKNTGELFF. CDR3 nucleotide sequence: TGCGCCAGCAGCCCCAACAAGAACACCGGGGAGCTGTTTTTT.

The rearrangement links TRBV19 to TRBJ2-4; TRBD2 agrees at 10 bases. Germline V gene sequence: CDR1 LNHDA, CDR2 SQIVND (reference sequence). This CDR3 is built from 17 residues. V lost 3 bases and J lost 0; bases outside the gene matches: 5. The CDR3 region is CASSMSASGGAKNIQYF. CDR3 bases: TGTGCCAGTAGTATGTCAGCTAGCGGGGGAGCCAAAAACATTCAGTACTTC.

The chain is built from TRBV6-1 and TRBJ2-7; 7 bases map to TRBD2. CDR1 is MNHNS, CDR2 SASEGT, per germline. This CDR3 comprises 14 residues. J lost 2 bases, V lost 3 bases, and 4 bases had no gene match. This chain's CDR3 is CASSEERGPYEQYF. The CDR3 nucleotides read TGTGCCAGCAGTGAGGAGCGGGGCCCCTACGAGCAGTACTTC.

The chain carries TRBV7-9 and TRBJ1-2, with TRBD1 as a possible D gene (6 bases). The CDR3 loop spans 14 amino acids. Germline V gene data show CDR1 as SEHNR and CDR2 as FQNEAQ (reference sequence). Deletions cut 5 bases from V and 7 bases from J, with 17 bases between. CDR3 nucleotide sequence: TGTGCCAGCAGCAGCACAGGGCTCAAGGGTGGCTACACCTTC. It yields the protein CASSSTGLKGGYTF.